One and the same sample provided the 24 T cell receptor beta chains below, sequenced in a study of beta chain features in type 1 diabetes listed by TCRdb under 2018. Their specific antigens are unknown. Overall study results and their limits: In all four CD4+ subsets, TCRB CDR3 length was moderately but significantly shorter in type 1 diabetes patients.

The method was the immunoSEQ multiplex PCR assay. The High Capacity cDNA Reverse Transcription Kit was used to reverse transcribe all of the isolated RNA, meaning that expressed TCRB transcripts were what got sequenced. Here the immuneACCESS table is served through TCRdb, limited to in-frame sequences with V and J called. Missing clones are a known gap in these copies; in checked studies unresolved V genes cover under half, and the rest lacks a known reason. This sample lists around 650,000 clones; around 12% were detected once. The ten largest clonotypes hold 0.09% to 0.15% of the sample. Sequencing was done on a sample of naive CD4+ T cells from blood. This sample's cell subset or site label indicates: true naive CD4+ T cells. The source is a man aged 25-45 years with type 1 diabetes.

V and J are TRBV20-1 and TRBJ2-1; D is undetermined. Trimming took off 3 bases at V and 5 bases at J, with 2 bases between the two ends. CDR1 is DFQATT, CDR2 SNEGSKA, per germline (reference sequence). CDR3 length: 10 amino acids. CDR3 DNA: TGCAGTGCTAGCCACAATGAGCAGTTCTTC. Amino acid sequence: CSASHNEQFF.

The chain is built from TRBV27 and TRBJ2-7; D is possibly TRBD1 (6 bases). The CDR3 is 17 residues long. Germline V lookup: CDR1 MNHEY, CDR2 SMNVEV (reference sequence). V lost 5 bases and J lost 0, with 20 bases in between. CDR3 in DNA: TGTGCCAGCAGTCGAAAGTCGGACAGTCAAAGCTCCTACGAGCAGTACTTC. Translation: CASSRKSDSQSSYEQYF.

The chain uses TRBV7-2 and TRBJ1-6, with D perhaps matching TRBD1 (5 bases). The germline V gene has CDR1 SGHTA and CDR2 FQGNSA. The V gene lost 4 bases and the J gene lost 0 bases, with 13 bases spanning the gap. CDR3 length: 17 amino acids. The CDR3 spells CASSSLGGSSYNSPLHF. The CDR3 DNA is TGTGCCAGCAGCTCATTGGGGGGGAGCTCCTATAATTCACCCCTCCACTTT.

The rearrangement uses TRBV29-1 and TRBJ2-7, with 7 bases identical to TRBD1. This CDR3 contains 16 residues. Losses at the gene ends were 0 bases for V and 0 bases for J; bases not matched to a gene: 8. The V gene's germline CDR1 is SQVTM and CDR2 ANQGSEA. CDR3 sequence (DNA): TGCAGCGTTGAAGAAGAGACGGGACAGAACTCCTACGAGCAGTACTTC. It encodes CSVEEETGQNSYEQYF.

A word on this clone: Distinct nucleotide sequences in the sample also encode this CDR3. The chain is built from TRBV28 and TRBJ2-7; no reliable D call. CDR3 length: 11 amino acids. CDR1 is MDHEN, CDR2 SYDVKM, per germline. Trimming removed 4 bases from V and 7 bases from J, with 8 bases in between. The CDR3 DNA sequence: TGTGCCAGCAGTTCCCTTGGGGAGCAGTACTTC. This sequence encodes CASSSLGEQYF.

V and J are TRBV19 and TRBJ1-4; D might be TRBD1 (5 bases). The CDR3 sequence is 14 residues long. The V end lost 2 bases, the J end lost 7 bases, and 11 bases lay between the germline ends. Germline-derived CDR1 and CDR2 are LNHDA and SQIVND (reference sequence). CDR3 nucleotides: TGTGCCAGTAGTATACAGGGAGGTGGTGAAAAACTGTTTTTT. Its protein is CASSIQGGGEKLFF. The full variable domain, in which reference TRBV19 and TRBJ1-4 provide the parts outside the CDR3, is DGGITQSPKYLFRKEGQNVTLSCEQNLNHDAMYWYRQDPGQGLRLIYYSQIVNDFQKGDIAEGYSVSREKKESFPLTVTSAQKNPTAFYLCASSIQGGGEKLFFGSGTQLSVL.

The rearrangement uses TRBV7-2 and TRBJ1-4, with D hard to call. V was cut by 5 bases and J by 13 bases, with 20 bases left in between. This CDR3 is built from 14 residues. Germline CDR1 is SGHTA and CDR2 is FQGNSA. DNA for the CDR3: TGTGCCAGCAGCCCTTCGACCAGAGGAGGAAGACTGTTTTTT. Its translation: CASSPSTRGGRLFF.

The J gene is TRBJ2-2, the V gene TRBV10-3; TRBD2 matches 12 bases. This CDR3 region has 18 residues. The V and J ends lost 4 bases and 0 bases, in that order; junction bases with no gene match: 6. Germline V gene sequence: CDR1 ENHRY, CDR2 SYGVKD. The chain's CDR3 is CAISALPSGGANTGELFF. The CDR3 DNA follows: TGTGCCATCAGTGCCCTACCTAGCGGGGGGGCGAACACCGGGGAGCTGTTTTTT.

The rearrangement uses TRBV9 and TRBJ1-6; 7 positions agree with TRBD1. Germline V gene sequence: CDR1 SGDLS, CDR2 YYNGEE. The CDR3 has 15 amino acids. V shed 2 bases and J 5 bases; nucleotides not matched to a gene: 4. CDR3 nucleotide sequence: TGTGCCAGCAGCGTGGGACAGTGGGATAATTCACCCCTCCACTTT. The encoded protein is CASSVGQWDNSPLHF.

This clone occurred a few times. The rearrangement joins TRBV14 to TRBJ2-1; the D gene is possibly TRBD1 (6 bases). Germline lookup yields CDR1 SGHDN and CDR2 FVKESK. V was clipped by 5 bases and J by 5 bases, with 10 bases between them. There are 13 residues in the CDR3. The DNA of the CDR3 is TGTGCCAGCAGCTATGACAGGCACAATGAGCAGTTCTTC. This gives the protein CASSYDRHNEQFF.

This chain joins TRBV10-3 and TRBJ1-5, with D uncertain. Germline values: CDR1 ENHRY, CDR2 SYGVKD. The CDR3 contains 14 residues. V lost 3 bases, J lost 0 bases, and 6 bases lay in between. CDR3 DNA sequence: TGTGCCATCAGTGATCAAGGTAGCAATCAGCCCCAGCATTTT. The encoded protein is CAISDQGSNQPQHF.

This clone appeared a few times. The chain recombines TRBV25-1 with TRBJ1-2; maybe TRBD1 (5 bases). Germline V gives CDR1 MGHDK, CDR2 SYGVNS. The CDR3 contains 16 residues. Trimming left V 5 bases short and J 3 bases short, with 19 bases between. The CDR3 spells CASSPNSPGQDYGYTF. Written as DNA, the CDR3 is TGTGCCAGCAGTCCAAACAGTCCAGGGCAGGACTATGGCTACACCTTC.

The chain has TRBV7-3 and TRBJ2-1; D gene unclear. The CDR3 has 16 residues. V lost 1 base to trimming and J lost 0 bases, with 10 bases between them. CDR1 SGHTA and CDR2 FQGTGA come from the germline V gene. The CDR3 DNA follows: TGTGCCAGCAGCTTAATTGCAGCCAGCTCCTACAATGAGCAGTTCTTC. It yields the protein CASSLIAASSYNEQFF.

The CDR3 here is CASAVGGPYLNNEQFF. The DNA of the CDR3 is TGTGCCAGTGCAGTAGGGGGGCCTTATCTCAACAATGAGCAGTTCTTC. This chain links TRBV5-4 with TRBJ2-1; possibly TRBD1 or TRBD2 for D (6 bases each). The CDR3 extends over 16 amino acids. Germline loops: CDR1 SGHNT, CDR2 YYREEE (reference sequence). The V and J ends lost 8 bases and 5 bases respectively, with 23 bases between them.

This clone was observed a few times. The chain employs TRBV14 and TRBJ1-5, with 7 bases matching TRBD1. The ends lost 4 bases at V and 3 bases at J; junction bases unmatched: 3. This CDR3 comprises 14 residues. Germline assignment: CDR1 SGHDN and CDR2 FVKESK. CDR3 amino acids: CASSLTGDNQPQHF. CDR3 DNA: TGTGCCAGCAGCCTTACAGGGGACAATCAGCCCCAGCATTTT.

This clone has a handful of counts. The V and J genes are TRBV30 and TRBJ2-5; 10 nucleotides line up with TRBD2. CDR1 GTSNPN and CDR2 SVGIG come from the germline V gene (reference sequence). V shed 7 bases and J 1 base; nucleotides not matched to a gene: 18. The CDR3 is made up of 18 amino acids. DNA of the CDR3: TGTGCCTCCACTCGAAGTAGCGGGGGGTCCAATTTCCAAGAGACCCAGTACTTC. Its protein is CASTRSSGGSNFQETQYF. Filled out from reference TRBV30 and TRBJ2-5, the complete variable domain reads SQTIHQWPATLVQPVGSPLSLECTVEGTSNPNLYWYRQAAGRGLQLLFYSVGIGQISSEVPQNLSASRPQDRQFILSSKKLLLSDSGFYLCASTRSSGGSNFQETQYFGPGTRLLVL.

This clone was observed a few times. The chain carries TRBV12-5 and TRBJ1-2; 8 bases agree with TRBD1. Germline CDR1 is LGHNT and CDR2 is FRNRAP. J lost 10 bases, V lost 6 bases, and 13 bases had no gene match. The CDR3 consists of 14 residues. The CDR3 nucleotides are TGTGCTAGTGGGGGCCCTATAGACAGGGGAGACTACACCTTC. It specifies CASGGPIDRGDYTF.

J is TRBJ2-3 and V is TRBV10-3; D is undetermined. The V gene lost 6 bases and the J gene lost 0 bases, with 16 bases spanning the gap. The length of the CDR3 is 16 residues. The germline V gene has CDR1 ENHRY and CDR2 SYGVKD. Here the CDR3 reads CAISENSHPSTDTQYF. CDR3 bases: TGTGCCATCAGCGAAAATTCACACCCTAGCACAGATACGCAGTATTTT.

This chain connects TRBV5-1 to TRBJ2-3; TRBD1 aligns across 12 bases. The CDR3 runs 16 residues. V dropped 5 bases and J dropped 7; count of bases not matched to a gene: 11. CDR1 SGHRS and CDR2 YFSETQ come from the germline V gene. CDR3 DNA sequence: TGCGCCAGCAGTCCCCCGGGGACAGGGGGCGTTAATACGCAGTATTTT. This sequence encodes CASSPPGTGGVNTQYF.

The sample holds a few counts of this clone. This chain uses TRBV9 with TRBJ2-2; possibly TRBD1 for D (6 bases). There are 15 residues in the CDR3. Looked up from germline, CDR1 is SGDLS and CDR2 is YYNGEE. Trimming shortened V by 4 bases and J by 0 bases, and 10 bases separated the two germline ends. Here the CDR3 DNA reads TGTGCCAGCAGCAGACAGGCCGCGAACACCGGGGAGCTGTTTTTT. Translation gives CASSRQAANTGELFF.

The chain links TRBV7-8 to TRBJ1-1; D not resolved. Germline V gene sequence: CDR1 SGHVS, CDR2 FQNEAQ. There are 13 residues in the CDR3. Trimming shortened V by 1 base and J by 1 base, and 4 bases separated the two germline ends. The CDR3 sequence: CASSLDTNTEAFF. For the CDR3, the DNA is TGTGCCAGCAGCTTAGATACGAACACTGAAGCTTTCTTT. The full variable domain, rest sourced from reference TRBV7-8 and TRBJ1-1, is GAGVSQSPRYKVAKRGQDVALRCDPISGHVSLFWYQQALGQGPEFLTYFQNEAQLDKSGLPSDRFFAERPEGSVSTLKIQRTQQEDSAVYLCASSLDTNTEAFFGQGTRLTVV.

This clone was counted only a few times. The chain recombines TRBV5-1 with TRBJ2-1; 9 bases fit TRBD2. Germline values: CDR1 SGHRS, CDR2 YFSETQ. V dropped 3 bases and J dropped 8; count of bases not matched to a gene: 9. This CDR3 has 15 residues. CDR3 region: CASSWPSGETYEQFF. CDR3 DNA sequence: TGCGCCAGCAGCTGGCCTAGCGGGGAGACATATGAGCAGTTCTTC.

This clone has just a few counts. As DNA, the CDR3 is TGTGCCAGTTCAAGAGTCCCCTACGAGCAGTACTTC. It is translated as CASSRVPYEQYF. The chain is built from TRBV19 and TRBJ2-7; D is unclear. In germline, CDR1 is LNHDA, CDR2 SQIVND (reference sequence). Trimming cost V 8 bases and J 2 bases, with 10 bases left between them. This CDR3 region has 12 residues.

This chain joins TRBV7-2 and TRBJ2-5; 10 bases are a match to TRBD1. Germline loops: CDR1 SGHTA, CDR2 FQGNSA. V gave up 2 bases and J gave up 6 bases; unmatched junction bases: 6. The CDR3 spans 15 residues. The CDR3 region is CASSLSGTGEQTQYF. The CDR3 DNA is TGTGCCAGCAGCTTATCCGGGACAGGGGAGCAGACCCAGTACTTC.